The 21 T cell receptor beta chains listed next were all sequenced from one sample in a study of a mutant IDH1 vaccine in newly diagnosed glioma. Sequenced by immunoSEQ multiplex PCR; TCRdb stores in-frame clones only, minus some. The data hold around 120,000 clones, with around 77% observed a single time. The sample's time point: week 11, during vaccination. Doses of 300 ug of mutant IDH1 20-mer peptide were given with topical imiquimod. These receptors are not linked to any known antigen. Source: PBMCs, taken from a glioma patient whose treatment included an IDH1 peptide vaccine. These receptors all come from a middle-aged man with glioma.

This clone was counted at least ten times. V is TRBV7-9 and J is TRBJ2-7, with a possible D match to TRBD1 (6 bases). This CDR3 contains 14 residues. Germline CDR1 is SEHNR and CDR2 is FQNEAQ (reference sequence). V lost 5 bases, J lost 0 bases, and 11 bases lay in between. This CDR3 is CASSPWDNSYEQYF. As DNA, the CDR3 is TGTGCCAGCAGCCCCTGGGACAACTCCTACGAGCAGTACTTC.

V is TRBV7-2 and J is TRBJ2-7; tentatively, D is TRBD2 (7 bases). V lost 5 bases and J 0 bases, leaving 17 bases between the germline ends. The CDR3 is made up of 16 amino acids. Germline assignment: CDR1 SGHTA and CDR2 FQGNSA. CDR3 loop: CASSLRGGQSSYEQYF. CDR3 DNA sequence: TGTGCCAGCAGCCTCCGCGGGGGACAAAGCTCCTACGAGCAGTACTTC.

This clone has only one observation. The chain employs TRBV4-3 and TRBJ2-7; a weak D match, TRBD1 (7 bases). V dropped 1 base and J dropped 6 bases, with 22 bases sitting between them. Germline CDR1 reads LGHNA; CDR2 reads YSLEER. CDR3 length: 17 residues. CDR3 nucleotide sequence: TGCGCCAGCAGCCAAGTAGCCCACACAGGGGAGGTTGGCGAGCAGTACTTC. As protein: CASSQVAHTGEVGEQYF.

This clone was detected once. Within the sample, other DNA sequences also encode this same CDR3. The chain couples TRBV9 to TRBJ2-3, with 10 nucleotides matching TRBD2. Trimming removed 0 bases from V and 0 bases from J; junction bases left unmatched: 1. The CDR3 is made up of 16 amino acids. CDR1 is SGDLS, CDR2 YYNGEE, per germline. The CDR3 DNA follows: TGTGCCAGCAGCGTAGGGACTAGCGGAAGCACAGATACGCAGTATTTT. Amino acids: CASSVGTSGSTDTQYF.

The chain's CDR3 is CASSYMIRGPSYEQYF. The CDR3 nucleotides are TGTGCCAGCAGCTATATGATCAGGGGACCCTCCTACGAGCAGTACTTC. V gene TRBV5-8 combines with J gene TRBJ2-7, with D possibly TRBD1 on 6 matching bases. The CDR3 contains 16 residues. V dropped 3 bases and J dropped 0 bases, with 16 bases sitting between them. Germline CDR1 is SGHTS and CDR2 is YDEGEE.

This chain's CDR3 is CASSFDPGQAYEQYF. The CDR3 nucleotides read TGTGCCAGCAGCTTTGACCCGGGACAGGCCTACGAGCAGTACTTC. The V call is TRBV5-6, the J call TRBJ2-7, with 8 bases identical to TRBD1. CDR1 and CDR2 from the germline V gene are SGHDT and YYEEEE. The CDR3 covers 15 residues. The junction had 6 bases not matched to a gene; V was cut back by 2 bases and J by 2 bases.

V and J are TRBV19 and TRBJ1-1, with D possibly being TRBD1 (6 bases). V lost 7 bases and J 4 bases, leaving 13 bases between the germline ends. Germline CDR1 reads LNHDA; CDR2 reads SQIVND (reference sequence). The CDR3 is 13 amino acids. DNA for the CDR3: TGTGCCAGTACCGGACAAGGGGGCACTGAAGCTTTCTTT. Translated, it gives CASTGQGGTEAFF.

The gene calls are TRBV18 and TRBJ2-1, with D uncertain. The CDR3 covers 12 residues. Between the trimmed V and J ends, which lost 3 bases and 6 bases, there was a span of 6 bases. Germline CDR1 is KGHSH and CDR2 is LQKENI. CDR3: CASSPLLNEQFF. DNA for the CDR3: TGTGCCAGCTCACCCTTACTCAATGAGCAGTTCTTC.

The table lists this clone with a count of one. The chain joins TRBV6-1 to TRBJ1-4; D is undetermined. Germline values: CDR1 MNHNS, CDR2 SASEGT. There are 14 residues in the CDR3. Trimming took 3 bases from V and 4 from J, leaving 9 bases between them. Here the CDR3 reads CASSEGQVNEKLFF. In DNA, the CDR3 is TGTGCCAGCAGTGAGGGTCAGGTTAATGAAAAACTGTTTTTT.

The chain couples TRBV30 to TRBJ1-5; the match to TRBD1 covers 9 bases. Trimming at V came to 2 bases and at J to 5 bases, leaving 19 bases not matched to a gene. The CDR3 runs to 19 residues. From germline, CDR1 is GTSNPN and CDR2 SVGIG (reference sequence). CDR3 sequence: CAWSTRTGAGWFSDQPQHF. The CDR3 nucleotides read TGTGCCTGGAGTACAAGGACAGGGGCGGGTTGGTTTTCTGATCAGCCCCAGCATTTT.

This clone has only a few counts. The chain combines TRBV5-1 with TRBJ1-5, with unresolved D. Germline V gives CDR1 SGHRS, CDR2 YFSETQ. The CDR3 length is 13 residues. Trimming cost V 4 bases and J 3 bases, with 8 bases left between them. Here the CDR3 DNA reads TGCGCCAGCAGCAAAGGCCTCAATCAGCCCCAGCATTTT. Its translation is CASSKGLNQPQHF.

The chain is built from TRBV29-1 and TRBJ2-4; D is ambiguous. The CDR3 totals 12 residues. Germline assignment: CDR1 SQVTM and CDR2 ANQGSEA. Trimming pared 2 bases from V and 7 bases from J, leaving 9 bases between. CDR3 region: CSVESALNIQYF. The CDR3 coding sequence is TGCAGCGTTGAATCAGCACTGAACATTCAGTACTTC.

The chain couples TRBV29-1 to TRBJ1-1; a possible D gene is TRBD1 (6 bases). V lost 3 bases, J lost 5 bases, and 13 bases lay in between. Per the germline V gene, CDR1 is SQVTM and CDR2 is ANQGSEA. CDR3 length: 13 residues. The CDR3 spells CSVDRRGRTEAFF. CDR3 bases: TGCAGCGTTGATCGCAGGGGAAGGACTGAAGCTTTCTTT.

This clone has a handful of counts. V usage is TRBV7-2 and J usage is TRBJ1-5, with TRBD1 matching over 9 bases. There are 16 residues in the CDR3. The germline CDR1 and CDR2 sequences are SGHTA and FQGNSA. Trimming cost V 5 bases and J 2 bases; bases outside gene matches: 7. The CDR3 sequence is CASSPGQGYGNQPQHF. CDR3 nucleotide sequence: TGTGCCAGCAGCCCCGGACAGGGGTACGGCAATCAGCCCCAGCATTTT.

The rearrangement uses TRBV4-1 and TRBJ2-7; 11 bases agree with TRBD2. Per the germline V gene, CDR1 is MGHRA and CDR2 is YSYEKL. This CDR3 comprises 15 residues. J gave up 7 bases and V 0 bases, and 5 bases lay outside the gene matches. CDR3 DNA sequence: TGCGCCAGCAGCCAAGATCAAAGACTAGCGGGAGAGCAGTACTTC. Its translation: CASSQDQRLAGEQYF.

The V gene is TRBV27, the J gene TRBJ2-7, with D possibly called TRBD1 or TRBD2 (5 bases each). Germline-derived CDR1 and CDR2 are MNHEY and SMNVEV (reference sequence). The CDR3 sequence is 14 residues long. The V gene lost 1 base and the J gene lost 3 bases, with 10 bases spanning the gap. The CDR3 region is CASSLFRGGYEQYF. In nucleotides, the CDR3 is TGTGCCAGCAGTTTATTTCGGGGCGGCTACGAGCAGTACTTC.

Only one count was recorded for this clone. The V call is TRBV9, the J call TRBJ1-5; D is possibly TRBD1 (6 bases). This CDR3 is built from 15 residues. Germline lookup yields CDR1 SGDLS and CDR2 YYNGEE. V was pared by 3 bases and J by 2 bases, with 12 bases between. CDR3 sequence (DNA): TGTGCCAGCAGCGCCCCAGGGGCCGGCAATCAGCCCCAGCATTTT. Amino acids: CASSAPGAGNQPQHF.

This rearrangement joins TRBV6-1 to TRBJ2-4; D might be TRBD2 (5 bases). V was pared by 7 bases and J by 6 bases, with 10 bases between. The CDR3 covers 12 residues. The germline CDR1 and CDR2 sequences are MNHNS and SASEGT. In DNA, the CDR3 is TGTGCCAGCACTCCCGGGATAAACATTCAGTACTTC. Its translation is CASTPGINIQYF.

The chain carries TRBV5-6 and TRBJ1-3; D possibly corresponds to TRBD1 (5 bases). Germline loops: CDR1 SGHDT, CDR2 YYEEEE. The CDR3 has 17 residues. The V and J ends lost 8 bases and 0 bases respectively, with 21 bases between them. This chain's CDR3 is CASQMWGTRLSGNTIYF. The DNA for the CDR3 is TGTGCCAGTCAAATGTGGGGCACACGCCTCTCTGGAAACACCATATATTTT.

The chain has TRBV5-6 and TRBJ2-3; unclear D gene. CDR3 size: 13 residues. Trimming shortened V by 3 bases and J by 5 bases, and 10 bases separated the two germline ends. Per the germline V gene, CDR1 is SGHDT and CDR2 is YYEEEE. CDR3 residues: CASSYRGLDTQYF. The CDR3 DNA follows: TGTGCCAGCAGCTATAGAGGTTTAGATACGCAGTATTTT. Supplemented by reference TRBV5-6 and TRBJ2-3, the full variable domain reads DAGVTQSPTHLIKTRGQQVTLRCSPKSGHDTVSWYQQALGQGPQFIFQYYEEEERQRGNFPDRFSGHQFPNYSSELNVNALLLGDSALYLCASSYRGLDTQYFGPGTRLTVL.

The chain links TRBV5-6 to TRBJ2-7; possible D gene TRBD1, 5 bases. The V and J ends lost 3 bases and 3 bases respectively, with 10 bases between them. CDR1 and CDR2 (germline): SGHDT, YYEEEE. The CDR3 runs 13 residues. CDR3 sequence (DNA): TGTGCCAGCAGCTCGGACACCTACTACGAGCAGTACTTC. Protein: CASSSDTYYEQYF.